Listed below are T cell receptor beta chains from one sample, sequenced in a study of blood T cell repertoires in COVID-19. TCRdb's table, derived via immunoSEQ multiplex PCR, lists solely in-frame clones and lacks some. The sample has some 200,000 clones; 65% to 90% are singletons. Source material: peripheral blood. The receptors shown here come from a man aged 80 or over with acute or convalescent COVID-19. Both conserved end residues are trimmed from each CDR3. The order of the fields is V gene, CDR3 length, J gene, CDR3 protein.

v_call: TRBV9
cdr3_length: 14
j_call: TRBJ2-3
cdr3_aa: ASSTTSGISTDTQY

v_call: TRBV27
cdr3_length: 14
j_call: TRBJ1-5
cdr3_aa: ASNPRYPGSNQPQH

v_call: TRBV9
cdr3_length: 9
j_call: TRBJ2-1
cdr3_aa: ASSASNEQF

v_call: TRBV7-9
cdr3_length: 13
j_call: TRBJ2-1
cdr3_aa: ASSPVALPYNEQF

v_call: TRBV19
cdr3_length: 13
j_call: TRBJ1-2
cdr3_aa: ASRSPGMANYGYT

v_call: TRBV19
cdr3_length: 13
j_call: TRBJ2-1
cdr3_aa: ASSASGRSYNEQF

v_call: TRBV5-4
cdr3_length: 12
j_call: TRBJ1-6
cdr3_aa: ASSSQWGNSPLH

v_call: TRBV18
cdr3_length: 10
j_call: TRBJ2-7
cdr3_aa: ASSPASGEQY

v_call: TRBV29-1
cdr3_length: 15
j_call: TRBJ2-3
cdr3_aa: SVAPLVAGEAADTQY

v_call: TRBV7-3
cdr3_length: 14
j_call: TRBJ2-2
cdr3_aa: ASSFAGGTDTGELF

v_call: TRBV2
cdr3_length: 13
j_call: TRBJ1-1
cdr3_aa: ASSPSQGFITEAF

v_call: TRBV24-1
cdr3_length: 14
j_call: TRBJ1-2
cdr3_aa: ATSDPNRVDNYGYT

v_call: TRBV6-6
cdr3_length: 14
j_call: TRBJ1-6
cdr3_aa: ASTAGQGGYNSPLH

v_call: TRBV2
cdr3_length: 11
j_call: TRBJ2-7
cdr3_aa: ASSAGGPYEQY

v_call: TRBV30
cdr3_length: 12
j_call: TRBJ2-5
cdr3_aa: AWSRTGSQETQY

v_call: TRBV29-1
cdr3_length: 10
j_call: TRBJ1-1
cdr3_aa: SGAQLNTEAF

v_call: TRBV28
cdr3_length: 12
j_call: TRBJ2-7
cdr3_aa: ASTLPGQTYEQY

v_call: TRBV28
cdr3_length: 11
j_call: TRBJ2-7
cdr3_aa: ASSHDRPGEQY

v_call: TRBV1
cdr3_length: 13
j_call: TRBJ2-5
cdr3_aa: TSSQSREVQETQY

v_call: TRBV11-2
cdr3_length: 11
j_call: TRBJ2-3
cdr3_aa: ASSPGLEGTQY

v_call: TRBV29-1
cdr3_length: 16
j_call: TRBJ2-1
cdr3_aa: SVESSQLTSGRNNEQF

v_call: TRBV18
cdr3_length: 13
j_call: TRBJ1-4
cdr3_aa: ASSPGRTGVEKLF

v_call: TRBV11-3
cdr3_length: 12
j_call: TRBJ2-5
cdr3_aa: ASKVEEIGETQY

v_call: TRBV11-2
cdr3_length: 12
j_call: TRBJ2-5
cdr3_aa: ASSFGVIQETQY

v_call: TRBV30
cdr3_length: 11
j_call: TRBJ2-1
cdr3_aa: AWSPTSQAEQF

v_call: TRBV30
cdr3_length: 13
j_call: TRBJ1-2
cdr3_aa: AGARGGARIYGYT

v_call: TRBV15
cdr3_length: 13
j_call: TRBJ2-2
cdr3_aa: ATSRDGLNTGELF

v_call: TRBV5-1
cdr3_length: 13
j_call: TRBJ1-5
cdr3_aa: ASSSGGQGNQLQH

v_call: TRBV24-1
cdr3_length: 9
j_call: TRBJ2-1
cdr3_aa: ATGGGYGQF

v_call: TRBV29-1
cdr3_length: 11
j_call: TRBJ2-3
cdr3_aa: SGAGRGTDTQY

v_call: TRBV29-1
cdr3_length: 11
j_call: TRBJ2-5
cdr3_aa: SVGASGQETQY

v_call: TRBV29-1
cdr3_length: 10
j_call: TRBJ1-1
cdr3_aa: SVWQGNTEAF

v_call: TRBV20-1
cdr3_length: 9
j_call: TRBJ2-5
cdr3_aa: SAPRGETQY

v_call: TRBV10-2
cdr3_length: 15
j_call: TRBJ2-3
cdr3_aa: ASRERGGAGSTDTQY

v_call: TRBV3-1/TRBV3-2
cdr3_length: 11
j_call: TRBJ1-2
cdr3_aa: ASARELGYGYT

v_call: TRBV28
cdr3_length: 10
j_call: TRBJ1-2
cdr3_aa: ASSQQGYGYT

v_call: TRBV6-5
cdr3_length: 13
j_call: TRBJ1-3
cdr3_aa: ASSRQGTSGNTIY

v_call: TRBV5-6
cdr3_length: 14
j_call: TRBJ2-3
cdr3_aa: ASNLRTGTSTDTQY

v_call: TRBV11-2
cdr3_length: 11
j_call: TRBJ2-5
cdr3_aa: ASSVTTQETQY

v_call: TRBV5-4
cdr3_length: 12
j_call: TRBJ2-1
cdr3_aa: ASSSQGFYNEQF

v_call: TRBV18
cdr3_length: 15
j_call: TRBJ1-5
cdr3_aa: ASSRSPGTLSNQPQH

v_call: TRBV7-9
cdr3_length: 12
j_call: TRBJ1-1
cdr3_aa: ASSFQTGNTEAF

v_call: TRBV7-3
cdr3_length: 11
j_call: TRBJ2-1
cdr3_aa: ASSLSLRDEQF

v_call: TRBV21-1
cdr3_length: 17
j_call: TRBJ2-1
cdr3_aa: ASGWTGGNTSGVYNEQF

v_call: TRBV18
cdr3_length: 14
j_call: TRBJ1-4
cdr3_aa: ASSPTGQTTNEKLF